Sequencing of this T cell receptor (beta chain) was carried out in a study of long-term antiretroviral therapy in people with HIV. Remarks on this clone: Its antigen is not identified.

The V gene's germline CDR1 is SGHRS and CDR2 YFSETQ. CDR3 length: 15 residues. With 0 bases removed from V and 8 bases from J, the gap between germline ends came to 15 bases. Notes on the study in general: Diversity rose after ART but stayed below transplant donor controls. Repertoire composition at all time points was dominated by clones that had expanded before ART.

At minimum, one pre-ART and two post-ART PBMC samples were obtained from each donor. None of the participants with HIV were treated outside the United States. Version v3.0 of the immunoSEQ assay was performed at survey level. Sequenced by immunoSEQ multiplex PCR; TCRdb stores in-frame clones only, minus some. The sample has about 16,000 clones, 70% to 85% seen once; the top ten hold about 15%. The J gene is TRBJ2-1, the V gene TRBV5-1; a possible D gene is TRBD2 (5 bases). The source is a woman in her forties or fifties with HIV. Here the sequenced sample was unsorted PBMCs, taken 1.5 years before starting antiretroviral therapy. The CDR3 sequence is CASSLVPGSDYEQFF. The CDR3 DNA is TGCGCCAGCAGCTTGGTCCCGGGGTCGGATTATGAGCAGTTCTTC.